One and the same sample provided the 24 T cell receptor beta chains below, sequenced in a study of cytomegalovirus exposure and HLA in healthy donors. Primers: 60 Vbeta forward and 13 Jbeta reverse. Sequencing used immunoSEQ multiplex PCR; TCRdb keeps in-frame clones, though not all of them. The table records 200,000 or so clones, 80% to 85% of them present only once. The material sequenced was PBMCs. The receptors come from a boy between 2 and 10 years old in good health and CMV-seronegative.

This clone was recorded a few times. The gene calls are TRBV5-6 and TRBJ1-6, with TRBD1 matching over 8 bases. J lost 9 bases, V lost 3 bases, and 11 bases had no gene match. The CDR3 is 16 residues long. Germline V gives CDR1 SGHDT, CDR2 YYEEEE. The CDR3 coding sequence is TGTGCCAGCAGCTCCCTACGGACAGGGACGGCTTCACCCCTCCACTTT. Protein sequence: CASSSLRTGTASPLHF.

The chain joins TRBV27 to TRBJ2-3; 8 positions agree with TRBD1. The CDR3 contains 17 residues. Germline V gene data show CDR1 as MNHEY and CDR2 as SMNVEV (reference sequence). V lost 2 bases, J lost 5 bases, and 12 bases stayed unmatched. CDR3 nucleotides: TGTGCCAGCAGTTTACACAAATCGACAGGGGTCCAAGATACGCAGTATTTT. Translating gives CASSLHKSTGVQDTQYF.

The chain recombines TRBV6-6 with TRBJ2-5; 7 bases line up with TRBD1. This CDR3 has 15 residues. J was trimmed by 5 bases and V by 6 bases; bases with no gene match: 12. Germline assignment: CDR1 MNHNY and CDR2 SVGAGI (reference sequence). The CDR3 region is CASRPPTGTTETQYF. In DNA form, the CDR3 reads TGTGCCAGCAGACCCCCGACAGGGACAACGGAGACCCAGTACTTC.

This clone was found once. This chain connects TRBV5-1 to TRBJ2-5; 7 positions agree with TRBD1. Trimming removed 3 bases from V and 4 bases from J; junction bases left unmatched: 6. The CDR3 runs to 14 residues. Germline V gene data show CDR1 as SGHRS and CDR2 as YFSETQ. The CDR3 nucleotides are TGCGCCAGCAGCTCAACAGGGGTATCAGAGACCCAGTACTTC. Translating gives CASSSTGVSETQYF.

This sequence joins TRBV20-1 and TRBJ1-1; 8 bases agree with TRBD1. The CDR3 is 11 amino acids. Germline V gene lookup returns CDR1 DFQATT and CDR2 SNEGSKA (reference sequence). V lost 2 bases, J lost 9 bases, and 2 bases stayed unmatched. CDR3 nucleotide sequence: TGCAGTGCTAGAAGGACAGGGAAAGCTTTCTTT. Protein: CSARRTGKAFF.

The chain is built from TRBV11-1 and TRBJ2-5; the match to TRBD2 covers 9 bases. Germline values: CDR1 SGHAT, CDR2 FQDESV (reference sequence). The CDR3 is 17 residues long. Trimming removed 2 bases from V and 1 base from J; junction bases left unmatched: 8. CDR3 sequence (DNA): TGTGCCAGCAGCTTAAGTTCCCTAGCGGGGCCCCAAGAGACCCAGTACTTC. Protein sequence: CASSLSSLAGPQETQYF.

V is TRBV5-1 and J is TRBJ1-6; D uncertain. The germline CDR1 and CDR2 sequences are SGHRS and YFSETQ. CDR3 length equals 14 residues. The germline V and J ends were trimmed by 0 bases and 7 bases, with 8 bases remaining between them. CDR3 loop: CASSLGTENSPLHF. CDR3 nucleotide sequence: TGCGCCAGCAGCTTGGGAACGGAGAATTCACCCCTCCACTTT.

The chain couples TRBV6-5 to TRBJ2-7; 7 bases fit TRBD1. Unmatched junction bases numbered 7, after V lost 5 bases and J lost 3 bases. Germline CDR1 MNHEY, CDR2 SVGAGI. This CDR3 comprises 14 residues. Here the CDR3 reads CASSPAGTVYEQYF. CDR3 nucleotide sequence: TGTGCCAGCAGTCCTGCTGGGACAGTCTACGAGCAGTACTTC.

As concerns this clone: This specimen includes other DNA sequences encoding the same CDR3. The J gene is TRBJ1-2, the V gene TRBV7-9; D remains unclear. The germline CDR1 and CDR2 sequences are SEHNR and FQNEAQ (reference sequence). The CDR3 sequence is 13 residues long. V gave up 5 bases and J gave up 2 bases, with 9 bases separating them. CDR3 sequence: CASSLDINYGYTF. CDR3 bases: TGTGCCAGCAGCCTCGACATCAACTATGGCTACACCTTC.

The V gene is TRBV7-9, the J gene TRBJ2-1; TRBD2 aligns across 15 bases. The CDR3 covers 19 residues. V lost 4 bases to trimming and J lost 3 bases; unmatched junction nucleotides: 10. Germline values: CDR1 SEHNR, CDR2 FQNEAQ (reference sequence). CDR3 sequence: CASSSFPGLAGGSYNEQFF. Here the CDR3 DNA reads TGTGCCAGCAGCTCGTTCCCGGGACTAGCGGGGGGTAGCTACAATGAGCAGTTCTTC.

This chain uses TRBV6-1 with TRBJ2-2; 8 nucleotides line up with TRBD2. Germline V gives CDR1 MNHNS, CDR2 SASEGT. With V trimmed by 7 bases and J by 4 bases, 8 bases remained unmatched. The CDR3 totals 15 residues. Here the CDR3 reads CASNEWREATGELFF. In DNA form, the CDR3 reads TGTGCCAGCAACGAGTGGCGGGAGGCCACCGGGGAGCTGTTTTTT.

The V gene is TRBV27, the J gene TRBJ2-5; D is perhaps TRBD1 (6 bases). TRBJ2-7 matches the DNA end more closely, so the J call is doubtful. CDR1 and CDR2 from the germline V gene are MNHEY and SMNVEV (reference sequence). The CDR3 runs to 13 residues. CDR3 amino acids: CASSLFWGHEQYF. The DNA for the CDR3 is TGTGCCAGCAGTTTATTTTGGGGGCACGAGCAGTACTTC.

The J gene is TRBJ2-5, the V gene TRBV27; TRBD1 matches 7 bases. Germline-derived CDR1 and CDR2 are MNHEY and SMNVEV (reference sequence). The CDR3 is 11 residues long. V lost 8 bases and J lost 4; bases outside the gene matches: 1. The CDR3 spells CASRDRETQYF. CDR3 coding DNA: TGTGCCAGCCGGGACAGAGAGACCCAGTACTTC.

The chain uses TRBV2 and TRBJ1-1; maybe TRBD1 (5 bases). This CDR3 comprises 15 residues. V was pared by 9 bases and J by 0 bases, with 17 bases between. Germline-derived CDR1 and CDR2 are SNHLY and FYNNEI. CDR3: CARTSKGTLNTEAFF. CDR3 sequence (DNA): TGTGCCAGGACTTCGAAGGGGACTCTGAACACTGAAGCTTTCTTT.

The V gene is TRBV20-1, the J gene TRBJ2-5; a weak D match, TRBD2 (5 bases). The V gene lost 7 bases and the J gene lost 3 bases, with 9 bases spanning the gap. The germline V gene encodes CDR1 DFQATT and CDR2 SNEGSKA (reference sequence). The CDR3 sequence is 11 residues long. CDR3 loop: CSVAGEETQYF. The CDR3 DNA reads as TGCAGTGTGGCCGGGGAAGAGACCCAGTACTTC.

This clone was detected once. The chain employs TRBV28 and TRBJ1-3, with D possibly TRBD1 on 5 matching bases. V was shortened by 3 bases and J by 5 bases, with 8 bases between the two germline ends. This CDR3 region has 13 residues. Germline assignment: CDR1 MDHEN and CDR2 SYDVKM. The CDR3 is CASSLDTRNTIYF. The CDR3 nucleotides are TGTGCCAGCAGTTTGGACACACGAAACACCATATATTTT. Full variable domain (outside the CDR3, taken from reference TRBV28 and TRBJ1-3): DVKVTQSSRYLVKRTGEKVFLECVQDMDHENMFWYRQDPGLGLRLIYFSYDVKMKEKGDIPEGYSVSREKKERFSLILESASTNQTSMYLCASSLDTRNTIYFGEGSWLTVV.

J is TRBJ2-7 and V is TRBV6-1, with D maybe TRBD1 (5 bases). CDR1 and CDR2 from the germline V gene are MNHNS and SASEGT. This CDR3 contains 13 residues. V shed 2 bases and J shed 5 bases, with 10 bases lying between them. The CDR3 bases are TGTGCCAGCAGTGAATTCTGGGGCAACGAGCAGTACTTC. Its protein is CASSEFWGNEQYF.

This chain uses TRBV19 with TRBJ1-5; tentatively, D is TRBD1 (5 bases). This CDR3 contains 15 residues. V lost 7 bases and J 3 bases, leaving 16 bases between the germline ends. Germline loops: CDR1 LNHDA, CDR2 SQIVND (reference sequence). This CDR3 reads CASTRFMGHNQPQHF. The CDR3 region has the DNA TGTGCCAGTACCCGCTTTATGGGGCACAATCAGCCCCAGCATTTT. Full variable domain (outside the CDR3, taken from reference TRBV19 and TRBJ1-5): DGGITQSPKYLFRKEGQNVTLSCEQNLNHDAMYWYRQDPGQGLRLIYYSQIVNDFQKGDIAEGYSVSREKKESFPLTVTSAQKNPTAFYLCASTRFMGHNQPQHFGDGTRLSIL.

The chain carries TRBV6-5 and TRBJ2-5, with 8 bases identical to TRBD1. The assigned J gene may be wrong: the sequence end matches TRBJ2-7 better. Germline-derived CDR1 and CDR2 are MNHEY and SVGAGI. This CDR3 comprises 15 residues. CDR3 in DNA: TGTGCCAGCAGCCTTACCCCGGGACAGGCGTACGAGCAGTACTTC. It codes for CASSLTPGQAYEQYF.

V usage is TRBV7-6 and J usage is TRBJ2-5; TRBD2 matches 11 bases. The CDR3 contains 16 residues. V shed 1 base, J shed 1 base, and the junction held 2 bases outside the gene matches. Germline CDR1 and CDR2: SGHVS and FNYEAQ. CDR3 nucleotides: TGTGCCAGCAGCTTAGGCGGGACTAGCGGCCAAGAGACCCAGTACTTC. This encodes CASSLGGTSGQETQYF.

This rearrangement joins TRBV7-2 to TRBJ1-1; D gene unclear. V was pared by 0 bases and J by 7 bases, with 9 bases between. This CDR3 is built from 13 residues. Germline loops: CDR1 SGHTA, CDR2 FQGNSA. DNA of the CDR3: TGTGCCAGCAGCTTAGCCCCGACAAGTGAAGCTTTCTTT. It encodes CASSLAPTSEAFF.

The CDR3 DNA reads TGTGCCAGCAGGACGGACAGGGCTGGAAACACCATATATTTT. It encodes CASRTDRAGNTIYF. The chain employs TRBV2 and TRBJ1-3; 8 bases fit TRBD1. The CDR3 totals 14 residues. Per germline, CDR1 SNHLY and CDR2 FYNNEI. Trimming cost V 6 bases and J 2 bases; bases outside gene matches: 3.

This clone occurred a few times. V usage is TRBV5-4 and J usage is TRBJ2-5, with D unclear. Between the trimmed V and J ends, which lost 1 base and 4 bases, there was a span of 8 bases. Germline V gene lookup returns CDR1 SGHNT and CDR2 YYREEE (reference sequence). This CDR3 is 13 amino acids long. CDR3 DNA sequence: TGTGCCAGCAGCTTGTGGCGCGGAGAGACCCAGTACTTC. It specifies CASSLWRGETQYF.

V is TRBV19 and J is TRBJ2-7, with 9 bases identical to TRBD2. Germline lookup yields CDR1 LNHDA and CDR2 SQIVND (reference sequence). The trim removed 5 bases at V and 5 bases at J, leaving 7 bases unmatched. This CDR3 spans 14 amino acids. CDR3 bases: TGTGCCAGTAGTCGTAGCGGGGGAATGGACGAGCAGTACTTC. Its protein is CASSRSGGMDEQYF.